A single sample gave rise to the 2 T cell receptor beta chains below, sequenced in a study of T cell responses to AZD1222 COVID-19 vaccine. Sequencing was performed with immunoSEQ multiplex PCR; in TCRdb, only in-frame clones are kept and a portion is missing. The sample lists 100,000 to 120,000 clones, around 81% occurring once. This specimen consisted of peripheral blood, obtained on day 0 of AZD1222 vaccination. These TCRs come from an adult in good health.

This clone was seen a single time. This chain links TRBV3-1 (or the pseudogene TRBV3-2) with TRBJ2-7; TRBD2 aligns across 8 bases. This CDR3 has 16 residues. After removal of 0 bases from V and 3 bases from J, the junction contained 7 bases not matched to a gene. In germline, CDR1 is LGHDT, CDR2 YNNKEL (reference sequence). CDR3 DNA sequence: TGTGCCAGCAGCCAAGACCCCGGGACTAGGGGCTACGAGCAGTACTTC. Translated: CASSQDPGTRGYEQYF.

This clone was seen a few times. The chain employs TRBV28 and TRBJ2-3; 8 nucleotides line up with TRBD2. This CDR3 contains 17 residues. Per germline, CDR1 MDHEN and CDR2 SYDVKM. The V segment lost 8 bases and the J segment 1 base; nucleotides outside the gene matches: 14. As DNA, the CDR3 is TGTGCCAGCTTCGTAAGCGGGAGAACGGTTGGCACAGATACGCAGTATTTT. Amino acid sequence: CASFVSGRTVGTDTQYF.